Here is one T cell receptor beta chain with its context. This record belongs to a study of blood T cell repertoires in COVID-19. Study details: Samples of COVID-19 (acute and convalescent) were obtained from the United States, Italy and Spain. Sources were T cells, B-cell-depleted T cells, or PBMCs; the material itself was cDNA or gDNA.

Deletions cut 2 bases from V and 3 bases from J, with 11 bases between. The CDR3 totals 15 residues. CDR1 SEHNR and CDR2 FQNEAQ come from the germline V gene (reference sequence). Assay: immunoSEQ multiplex PCR; the TCRdb copy retains only in-frame clones and omits some. The data hold some 110,000 clones, with 75% to 90% observed a single time. The gene calls are TRBV7-9 and TRBJ1-5, with a possible D match to TRBD1 (5 bases). The TCR was taken from a man aged 70 or older with acute or convalescent COVID-19. The sample consisted of peripheral blood. The DNA for the CDR3 is TGTGCCAGCAGCTTATTTAGACAGAACAATCAGCCCCAGCATTTT. It encodes CASSLFRQNNQPQHF.